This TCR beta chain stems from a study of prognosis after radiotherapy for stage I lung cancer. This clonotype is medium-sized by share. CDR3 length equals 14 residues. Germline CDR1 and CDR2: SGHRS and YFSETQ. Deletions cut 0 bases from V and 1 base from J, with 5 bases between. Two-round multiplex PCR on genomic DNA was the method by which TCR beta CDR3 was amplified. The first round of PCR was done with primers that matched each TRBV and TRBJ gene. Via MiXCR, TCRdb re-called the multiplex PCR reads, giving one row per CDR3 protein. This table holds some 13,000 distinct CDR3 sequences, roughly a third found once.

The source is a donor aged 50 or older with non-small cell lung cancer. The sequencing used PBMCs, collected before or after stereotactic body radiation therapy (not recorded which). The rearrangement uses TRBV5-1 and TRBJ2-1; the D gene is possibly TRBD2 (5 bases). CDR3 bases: TGCGCCAGCAGCTTGGGCGGGTCCTACAATGAGCAGTTCTTC. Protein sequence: CASSLGGSYNEQFF.